The 30 T cell receptor beta chains given below trace back to one sample, sequenced in a study of cytomegalovirus exposure and HLA in healthy donors. PCR involved 60 Vbeta and 13 Jbeta primers. Some clones are missing from TCRdb's copy, which holds only in-frame ones; the method was immunoSEQ multiplex PCR. Among roughly 200,000 clones listed, roughly 79% were seen once. Source material: PBMCs. The receptors stem from a man aged 30-40 years in good health and CMV-seronegative.

The chain uses TRBV18 and TRBJ2-1; 7 nucleotides line up with TRBD1. Germline V CDR1 and CDR2: KGHSH, LQKENI. The CDR3 totals 15 residues. Trimming took 0 bases from V and 5 from J; bases not matched to a gene: 4. The CDR3 reads CASSPPGQQNNEQFF. CDR3 nucleotide sequence: TGTGCCAGCTCACCACCGGGACAGCAAAACAATGAGCAGTTCTTC.

This clone was seen a handful of times. The chain uses TRBV5-1 and TRBJ2-7, with a tentative D call TRBD1 (5 bases). Germline lookup yields CDR1 SGHRS and CDR2 YFSETQ. This CDR3 region has 13 residues. Deletions cut 2 bases from V and 5 bases from J, with 11 bases between. CDR3 DNA: TGCGCCAGCAGCTTTGGCGCAGGGAACGAGCAGTACTTC. Protein: CASSFGAGNEQYF.

The rearrangement uses TRBV6-5 and TRBJ1-1, with D perhaps matching TRBD1 (6 bases). The germline V gene has CDR1 MNHEY and CDR2 SVGAGI. The CDR3 runs 15 residues. Trimming pared 5 bases from V and 5 bases from J, leaving 18 bases between. For the CDR3, the DNA is TGTGCCAGCAGTCCCCCCCGGGGGGCGAGGACTGAAGCTTTCTTT. Amino acid sequence: CASSPPRGARTEAFF.

This clone was counted only a few times. V gene TRBV2 combines with J gene TRBJ2-2; 7 bases are a match to TRBD2. Trimming took 11 bases from V and 3 from J; bases not matched to a gene: 12. From germline, CDR1 is SNHLY and CDR2 FYNNEI. The CDR3 has 15 amino acids. CDR3 amino acids: CAVNGGGYDTGELFF. The CDR3 coding sequence is TGTGCCGTGAATGGGGGGGGGTACGACACCGGGGAGCTGTTTTTT.

The chain is built from TRBV4-2 and TRBJ2-4; 13 nucleotides agree with TRBD2. This CDR3 spans 16 amino acids. From germline, CDR1 is LGHNA and CDR2 YNFKEQ. J lost 9 bases, V lost 4 bases, and 9 bases had no gene match. The CDR3 DNA follows: TGTGCCAGCAGCCTCGGACTAGCGGGAGAATTCAGCATTCAGTACTTC. Translating it yields CASSLGLAGEFSIQYF.

J is TRBJ2-1 and V is TRBV10-2, with D perhaps matching TRBD2 (5 bases). This CDR3 comprises 13 residues. V lost 3 bases and J lost 10, with 13 bases in between. Germline CDR1 reads WSHSY; CDR2 reads SAAADI. In DNA form, the CDR3 reads TGCGCCAGCAGTGAAGCCCCCCCGGGGGAGCAGTTCTTC. Residues: CASSEAPPGEQFF.

The chain employs TRBV30 and TRBJ2-2; D unresolved. The ends were cut back, 5 bases at V and 3 bases at J, with 4 bases in the middle. The length of the CDR3 is 11 residues. Germline CDR1 is GTSNPN and CDR2 is SVGIG (reference sequence). The DNA for the CDR3 is TGTGCCTGGGAGGACACCGGGGAGCTGTTTTTT. Translation: CAWEDTGELFF.

This rearrangement joins TRBV21-1 to TRBJ1-3. TRBV21-1 is noted as a pseudogene. The CDR3 is made up of 12 amino acids. CDR3 loop: CASSLTGDTIYF. In nucleotides, the CDR3 is TGTGCCAGCAGCCTAACTGGAGACACCATATATTTT.

The V gene is TRBV2, the J gene TRBJ1-1; TRBD1 aligns across 7 bases. CDR1 is SNHLY and CDR2 is FYNNEI in the germline V gene. The CDR3 extends over 14 amino acids. Trimming at V came to 5 bases and at J to 2 bases, leaving 5 bases not matched to a gene. CDR3 in amino acids: CASSSQGSNTEAFF. Here the CDR3 DNA reads TGTGCCAGCAGTTCACAGGGGAGTAACACTGAAGCTTTCTTT.

V usage is TRBV28 and J usage is TRBJ2-3; 14 positions match TRBD2. V was clipped by 2 bases and J by 4 bases; unmatched bases: 5. The CDR3 is 17 amino acids. Germline CDR1 reads MDHEN; CDR2 reads SYDVKM. Here the CDR3 reads CASSLRGLAGVSDTQYF. CDR3 DNA sequence: TGTGCCAGCAGTTTAAGGGGACTAGCGGGAGTTTCAGATACGCAGTATTTT. Drawing the rest from reference TRBV28 and TRBJ2-3, the complete variable domain is DVKVTQSSRYLVKRTGEKVFLECVQDMDHENMFWYRQDPGLGLRLIYFSYDVKMKEKGDIPEGYSVSREKKERFSLILESASTNQTSMYLCASSLRGLAGVSDTQYFGPGTRLTVL.

The sample holds one count of this clone. The rearrangement links TRBV4-1 to TRBJ2-4; D is unclear. Trimming left V 4 bases short and J 6 bases short, with 13 bases between. This CDR3 region has 14 residues. Germline CDR1 reads MGHRA; CDR2 reads YSYEKL. The CDR3 loop is CASSLPMAANIQYF. The CDR3 coding sequence is TGCGCCAGCAGCCTCCCGATGGCCGCAAACATTCAGTACTTC.

The chain links TRBV28 to TRBJ1-5, with 7 bases lining up with TRBD1. Germline V CDR1 and CDR2: MDHEN, SYDVKM. V was pared by 10 bases and J by 4 bases, with 13 bases of the junction left unmatched. The CDR3 runs 15 residues. The CDR3 bases are TGTGCCACCCTGAGCAGACAGGGACTTAATCAGCCCCAGCATTTT. Translation gives CATLSRQGLNQPQHF.

V gene TRBV14 combines with J gene TRBJ2-2, with 10 bases aligning to TRBD2. There are 17 residues in the CDR3. Trimming at V came to 1 base and at J to 6 bases, leaving 8 bases not matched to a gene. Germline values: CDR1 SGHDN, CDR2 FVKESK. The CDR3: CASSQARLAGAPGELFF. The CDR3 DNA sequence: TGTGCCAGCAGCCAAGCGAGGCTAGCGGGAGCTCCCGGGGAGCTGTTTTTT.

The chain combines TRBV28 with TRBJ2-1; TRBD1 matches at 9 bases. V dropped 5 bases and J dropped 3; count of bases not matched to a gene: 8. The germline V gene has CDR1 MDHEN and CDR2 SYDVKM. CDR3 length: 16 amino acids. The DNA for the CDR3 is TGTGCCAGCAGTCCGGGACAGGGAGGACACTACAATGAGCAGTTCTTC. Its protein product is CASSPGQGGHYNEQFF.

The V and J genes are TRBV11-2 and TRBJ2-1; TRBD1 matches 9 bases. The CDR3 sequence is 16 residues long. Germline lookup yields CDR1 SGHAT and CDR2 FQNNGV. V shed 0 bases, J shed 8 bases, and the junction held 8 bases outside the gene matches. The chain's CDR3 is CASSLELGQGNHEQFF. The CDR3 DNA sequence: TGTGCCAGCAGCTTAGAATTGGGACAGGGTAACCATGAGCAGTTCTTC.

V usage is TRBV9 and J usage is TRBJ2-5; D might be TRBD1 (6 bases). Trimming took 0 bases from V and 1 from J, leaving 13 bases between them. Germline lookup yields CDR1 SGDLS and CDR2 YYNGEE. This CDR3 comprises 16 residues. This CDR3 reads CASSVVGWTAQETQYF. For the CDR3, the DNA is TGTGCCAGCAGCGTAGTAGGTTGGACAGCCCAAGAGACCCAGTACTTC.

The chain recombines TRBV5-1 with TRBJ2-5; no reliable D call. The J call may be faulty, since TRBJ2-7 better matches the DNA end. The CDR3 loop spans 15 amino acids. Per the germline V gene, CDR1 is SGHRS and CDR2 is YFSETQ. The CDR3 is CASSLAGSSSYEQYF. The CDR3 nucleotides are TGCGCCAGCAGCTTGGCCGGCAGTAGCTCCTACGAGCAGTACTTC.

The V and J genes are TRBV7-2 and TRBJ2-5; 8 bases fit TRBD1. After removal of 7 bases from V and 1 base from J, the junction contained 14 bases not matched to a gene. Looked up from germline, CDR1 is SGHTA and CDR2 is FQGNSA. This CDR3 has 17 amino acids. CDR3 in DNA: TGTGCCAGCAACCCAACACCGGACAGGGTCATCCAAGAGACCCAGTACTTC. Translating it yields CASNPTPDRVIQETQYF.

The CDR3 DNA is TGTGCCAGCAGCTTAGACGTTTCGAACACTGAAGCTTTCTTT. Translated: CASSLDVSNTEAFF. This chain joins TRBV11-3 and TRBJ1-1; D remains unclear. Germline V CDR1 and CDR2: SGHNT, YENEEA. V lost 0 bases and J 1 base, leaving 6 bases between the germline ends. The CDR3 has 14 amino acids.

This chain joins TRBV5-1 and TRBJ1-1, with D perhaps TRBD1 (5 bases). The ends were cut back, 5 bases at V and 3 bases at J, with 17 bases in the middle. Germline V lookup: CDR1 SGHRS, CDR2 YFSETQ. The CDR3 is 15 residues long. CDR3 in amino acids: CASSRSTGGDTEAFF. The CDR3 coding sequence is TGCGCCAGCAGTCGCAGTACGGGGGGGGACACTGAAGCTTTCTTT.

The rearrangement joins TRBV7-2 to TRBJ2-7; 10 nucleotides match TRBD1. Germline trimming cut 5 bases from V and 2 bases from J; bases unmatched to any gene: 6. This CDR3 is 15 amino acids long. Germline-derived CDR1 and CDR2 are SGHTA and FQGNSA. DNA of the CDR3: TGTGCCAGCAGCACGGGACAGGGGACAACCTACGAGCAGTACTTC. Amino acid sequence: CASSTGQGTTYEQYF. The full variable domain, its missing parts supplied by reference TRBV7-2 and TRBJ2-7, is GAGVSQSPSNKVTEKGKDVELRCDPISGHTALYWYRQSLGQGLEFLIYFQGNSAPDKSGLPSDRFSAERTGGSVSTLTIQRTQQEDSAVYLCASSTGQGTTYEQYFGPGTRLTVT.

A few counts support this clone. The chain uses TRBV28 and TRBJ2-7, with TRBD1 matching 9 bases. V trimming: 7 bases; J trimming: 4 bases; junction bases outside the gene matches: 8. CDR3 length: 14 residues. Germline V lookup: CDR1 MDHEN, CDR2 SYDVKM. DNA for the CDR3: TGTGCCAGCAACCCACAGGGGGCTTTTTACGAGCAGTACTTC. It encodes CASNPQGAFYEQYF.

The chain combines TRBV9 with TRBJ1-1, with D possibly matching TRBD1 (6 bases). Per germline, CDR1 SGDLS and CDR2 YYNGEE. Trimming shortened V by 4 bases and J by 8 bases, and 15 bases separated the two germline ends. The CDR3 length is 13 residues. The CDR3 loop is CASSQAGAEEAFF. In DNA, the CDR3 is TGTGCCAGCAGCCAGGCGGGGGCCGAGGAAGCTTTCTTT.

The chain joins TRBV2 to TRBJ2-1; a possible D gene is TRBD2 (5 bases). Trimming shortened V by 4 bases and J by 4 bases, and 11 bases separated the two germline ends. Germline V lookup: CDR1 SNHLY, CDR2 FYNNEI. This CDR3 is built from 14 residues. In nucleotides, the CDR3 is TGTGCCAGCAGTGTCCAGCGGTTATACAATGAGCAGTTCTTC. This translates into CASSVQRLYNEQFF.

A note on this clone: A junction end diverges from the germline sequence, so it may reflect a read error. This sequence joins TRBV7-7 and TRBJ2-3; 11 positions match TRBD2. CDR3 size: 18 residues. The germline V gene has CDR1 SSHAT and CDR2 FNYEAQ (reference sequence). The DNA for the CDR3 is TGTGCTAGCAGCCAAAGACTAGCGGGGTTTCCTGGGACAGATACGCAGTATTTT. This gives the protein CASSQRLAGFPGTDTQYF.

This clone was detected a few times. The chain is built from TRBV6-1 and TRBJ2-7; TRBD1 agrees at 7 bases. Germline lookup yields CDR1 MNHNS and CDR2 SASEGT. The junction had 4 bases not matched to a gene; V was cut back by 6 bases and J by 2 bases. This CDR3 region has 13 residues. CDR3 sequence (DNA): TGTGCCAGCAGCGAGACAGGGCCCTACGAGCAGTACTTC. Its translation: CASSETGPYEQYF.

This chain uses TRBV21-1 with TRBJ1-1. TRBV21-1 has pseudogene status. The CDR3 length is 17 residues. CDR3 residues: CASSNPRGGQFWVEAFF. The CDR3 nucleotides are TGTGCCAGCAGCAACCCGCGGGGCGGCCAGTTCTGGGTTGAAGCTTTCTTT.

The chain is built from TRBV6-1 and TRBJ2-7, with 7 positions matching TRBD1. The junction had 8 bases not matched to a gene; V was cut back by 7 bases and J by 2 bases. Germline V CDR1 and CDR2: MNHNS, SASEGT. The CDR3 runs 14 residues. The CDR3 loop is CASKLNRGTYEQYF. As DNA, the CDR3 is TGTGCCAGCAAGCTGAACAGGGGAACCTACGAGCAGTACTTC.

The chain joins TRBV7-9 to TRBJ2-5, with 8 nucleotides matching TRBD1. This CDR3 comprises 16 residues. V shed 1 base and J 4 bases; nucleotides not matched to a gene: 8. Germline CDR1 SEHNR, CDR2 FQNEAQ (reference sequence). This CDR3 is CASSLVSGQGGETQYF. The CDR3 nucleotides read TGTGCCAGCAGCTTAGTCTCCGGACAGGGAGGAGAGACCCAGTACTTC.

The DNA of the CDR3 is TGCAGCGTTGAGTCCCGGGGATATGGCTACACCTTC. Its protein product is CSVESRGYGYTF. The chain links TRBV29-1 to TRBJ1-2; D is ambiguous. Germline CDR1 reads SQVTM; CDR2 reads ANQGSEA. The CDR3 totals 12 residues. Trimming pared 3 bases from V and 5 bases from J, leaving 10 bases between.